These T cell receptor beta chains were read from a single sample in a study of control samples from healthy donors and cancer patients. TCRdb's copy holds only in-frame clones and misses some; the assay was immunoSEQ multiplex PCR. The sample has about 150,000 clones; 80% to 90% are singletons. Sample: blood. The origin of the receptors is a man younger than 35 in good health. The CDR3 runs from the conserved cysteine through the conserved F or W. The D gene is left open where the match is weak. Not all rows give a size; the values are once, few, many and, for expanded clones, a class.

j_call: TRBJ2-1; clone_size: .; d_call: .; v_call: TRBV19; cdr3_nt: TGTGCCAGCCGATGGGGGGCTCCGGGTGAGCAGTTCTTC; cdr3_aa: CASRWGAPGEQFF
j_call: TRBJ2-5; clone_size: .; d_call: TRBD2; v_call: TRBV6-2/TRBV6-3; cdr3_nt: TGTGCCAGCAGTCTGGGACTAGCGGGGACGCGGTTATACTTC; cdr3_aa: CASSLGLAGTRLYF
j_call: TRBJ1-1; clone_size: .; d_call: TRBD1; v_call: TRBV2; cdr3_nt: TGTGCCAGCAGTGGAGACAGGGGGGTGAACACTGAAGCTTTCTTT; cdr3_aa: CASSGDRGVNTEAFF
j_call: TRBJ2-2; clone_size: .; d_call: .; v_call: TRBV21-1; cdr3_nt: TGTGCCAGCAGCAAACAGGGGGCGGTAAACACCGGGGAGCTGTTTTTT; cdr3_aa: CASSKQGAVNTGELFF
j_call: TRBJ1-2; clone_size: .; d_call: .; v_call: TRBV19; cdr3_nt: TGTGCCAGTAGAGGGTCCTATGGCTACACCTTC; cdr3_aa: CASRGSYGYTF
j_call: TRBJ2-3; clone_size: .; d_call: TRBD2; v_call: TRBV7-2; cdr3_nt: TGTGCCAGCAGCTTACGGCCTAGCGGGGGGGCTAGCACAGATACGCAGTATTTT; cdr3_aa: CASSLRPSGGASTDTQYF
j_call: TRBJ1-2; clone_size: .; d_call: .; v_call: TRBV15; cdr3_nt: TGTGCCACCAACCGGAGGGGGGCGAGAAACTATGGCTACACCTTC; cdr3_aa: CATNRRGARNYGYTF
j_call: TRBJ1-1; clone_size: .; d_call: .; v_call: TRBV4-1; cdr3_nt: TGCGCCAGCAGCCCCTCCCGGGGCCCCAGTCGAACTGAAGCTTTCTTT; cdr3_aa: CASSPSRGPSRTEAFF
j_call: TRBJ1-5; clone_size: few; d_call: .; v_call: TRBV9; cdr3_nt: TGTGCCAGCAGCCAGGGATTGGGATCTGGTCAGCCCCAGCATTTT; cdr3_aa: CASSQGLGSGQPQHF
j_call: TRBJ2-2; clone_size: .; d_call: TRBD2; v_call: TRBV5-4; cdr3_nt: TGTGCCAGCAGCTCGGTAGCGGGGGATAACACCGGGGAGCTGTTTTTT; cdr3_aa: CASSSVAGDNTGELFF
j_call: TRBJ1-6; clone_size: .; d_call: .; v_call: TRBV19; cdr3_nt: TGTGCCAGTACCTTCAGCTCCTATAATTCACCCCTCCACTTT; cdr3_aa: CASTFSSYNSPLHF
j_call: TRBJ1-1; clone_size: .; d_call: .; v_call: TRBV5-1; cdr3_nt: TGCGCCAGCAGCTTGGGTGGGTCCACTGAAGCTTTCTTT; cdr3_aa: CASSLGGSTEAFF
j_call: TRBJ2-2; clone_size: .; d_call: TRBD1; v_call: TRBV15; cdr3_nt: TGTGCCACCTCTAGGGGACAGGGATTATATACCGGGGAGCTGTTTTTT; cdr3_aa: CATSRGQGLYTGELFF
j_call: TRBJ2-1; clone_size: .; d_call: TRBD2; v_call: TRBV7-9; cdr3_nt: TGTGCCAGCAGCTTTGGTAGCGGGGGGCTCTACAATGAGCAGTTCTTC; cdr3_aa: CASSFGSGGLYNEQFF
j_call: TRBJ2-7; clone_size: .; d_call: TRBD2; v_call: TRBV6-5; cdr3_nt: TGTGCCAGCCTGGTGGGGCTAGCGGGGATCTACGAGCAGTACTTC; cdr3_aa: CASLVGLAGIYEQYF